This T cell receptor beta chain was observed in a study of shared T cell receptors in the human thymus. The length of the CDR3 is 16 residues. Per the germline V gene, CDR1 is SGHTS and CDR2 is YDEGEE. The trim removed 4 bases at V and 4 bases at J, leaving 10 bases unmatched. The method was immunoSEQ multiplex PCR; TCRdb's version includes in-frame clones alone and lacks a portion of them. The sample contains 630,000 or so clones, roughly 86% of which appear only once. These records were also assigned to another study, of human thymus T cells. Per that study: Thymic tissue was derived from resections collected during corrective heart surgery. Thymic and blood repertoires seemed to show skewed V and J gene use.

The genes are TRBV5-8 and TRBJ1-5; 8 bases map to TRBD1. Sequencing used thymocytes. The origin of this receptor is a boy younger than two with a congenital heart defect. The CDR3 region is CASSTRWDRLNQPQHF. The CDR3 region has the DNA TGTGCCAGCAGCACGCGATGGGACAGGCTGAATCAGCCCCAGCATTTT. Drawing the rest from reference TRBV5-8 and TRBJ1-5, the complete variable domain is EAGVTQSPTHLIKTRGQQATLRCSPISGHTSVYWYQQALGLGLQFLLWYDEGEERNRGNFPPRFSGRQFPNYSSELNVNALELEDSALYLCASSTRWDRLNQPQHFGDGTRLSIL.